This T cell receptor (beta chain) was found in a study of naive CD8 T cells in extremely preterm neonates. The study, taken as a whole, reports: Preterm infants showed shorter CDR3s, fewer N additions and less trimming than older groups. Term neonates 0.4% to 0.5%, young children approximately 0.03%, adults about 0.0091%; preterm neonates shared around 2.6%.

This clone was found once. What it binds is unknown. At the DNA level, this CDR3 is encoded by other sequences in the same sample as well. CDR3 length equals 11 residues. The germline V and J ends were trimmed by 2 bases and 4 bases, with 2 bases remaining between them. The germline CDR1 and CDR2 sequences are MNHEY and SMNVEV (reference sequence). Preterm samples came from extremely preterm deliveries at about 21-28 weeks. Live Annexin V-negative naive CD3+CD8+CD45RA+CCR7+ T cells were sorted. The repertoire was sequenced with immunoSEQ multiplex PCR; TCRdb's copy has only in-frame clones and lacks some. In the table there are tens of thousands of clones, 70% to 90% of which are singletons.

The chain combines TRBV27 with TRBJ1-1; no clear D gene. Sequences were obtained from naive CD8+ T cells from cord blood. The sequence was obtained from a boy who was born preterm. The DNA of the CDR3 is TGTGCCAGCAGTTTAGGCACTGAAGCTTTCTTT. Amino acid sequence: CASSLGTEAFF.